A single sample gave rise to the 15 T cell receptor beta chains below, sequenced in a study of blood T cell repertoires in COVID-19. This table comes from immunoSEQ multiplex PCR, and its TCRdb copy is limited to in-frame clones, with some not included. The sample records tens of thousands of clones, roughly four fifths being singletons. The material sequenced was peripheral blood. These receptors came from a man between 60 and 70 years old with acute or convalescent COVID-19.

V gene TRBV11-2 combines with J gene TRBJ2-3; 10 bases are shared with TRBD2. With 5 bases clipped from V and 3 bases from J, the junction kept 8 bases outside the gene matches. The germline CDR1 and CDR2 sequences are SGHAT and FQNNGV. This CDR3 contains 16 residues. The CDR3 here is CASSLWTSGVTDTQYF. In DNA, the CDR3 is TGTGCCAGCAGCCTATGGACTAGCGGAGTGACAGATACGCAGTATTTT.

This sequence joins TRBV7-2 and TRBJ2-7; 9 bases align to TRBD2. This CDR3 region has 15 residues. Germline V CDR1 and CDR2: SGHTA, FQGNSA. V shed 5 bases, J shed 2 bases, and the junction held 7 bases outside the gene matches. The CDR3 bases are TGTGCCAGCAGCACAAGCGGGGGGAACCCCTACGAGCAGTACTTC. Residues: CASSTSGGNPYEQYF.

This chain joins TRBV5-4 and TRBJ1-2; 11 bases are a match to TRBD1. The CDR3 has 14 amino acids. Per germline, CDR1 SGHNT and CDR2 YYREEE (reference sequence). Trimming cost V 4 bases and J 6 bases; bases outside gene matches: 5. The DNA of the CDR3 is TGTGCCAGCAGCGGCCGGGACAGGGGGAATGGCTACACCTTC. This translates into CASSGRDRGNGYTF.

This clone was observed once. This chain joins TRBV30 and TRBJ2-2; TRBD1 agrees at 9 bases. The germline V gene has CDR1 GTSNPN and CDR2 SVGIG (reference sequence). The CDR3 has 16 residues. Trimming at V came to 0 bases and at J to 6 bases, leaving 8 bases not matched to a gene. CDR3 residues: CAWSVSRTGVAGELFF. CDR3 nucleotides: TGTGCCTGGAGTGTATCGCGGACAGGGGTGGCCGGGGAGCTGTTTTTT.

The sample holds one count of this clone. The chain joins TRBV24-1 to TRBJ2-1; D uncertain. Between the trimmed V and J ends, which lost 5 bases and 0 bases, there was a span of 22 bases. CDR1 KGHDR and CDR2 SFDVKD come from the germline V gene. The CDR3 consists of 19 residues. CDR3 DNA sequence: TGTGCCACCAGTGTCTCAAGCTGGCCGGGTAGCCTCTCCTACAATGAGCAGTTCTTC. As protein: CATSVSSWPGSLSYNEQFF.

This chain links TRBV18 with TRBJ2-1; D is possibly TRBD1 (5 bases). The CDR3 covers 14 residues. CDR1 is KGHSH and CDR2 is LQKENI in the germline V gene. V lost 5 bases and J lost 7, with 15 bases in between. The CDR3 sequence is CASSSTRVLNEQFF. Here the CDR3 DNA reads TGTGCCAGCTCATCGACCAGGGTTCTAAATGAGCAGTTCTTC.

This chain connects TRBV4-3 to TRBJ1-3; D unclear. The V gene's germline CDR1 is LGHNA and CDR2 YSLEER. The CDR3 contains 17 residues. The V and J ends lost 0 bases and 1 base respectively, with 13 bases between them. DNA of the CDR3: TGCGCCAGCAGCCAAGATATTGCCAAACTTTCTGGAAACACCATATATTTT. Its translation is CASSQDIAKLSGNTIYF.

J is TRBJ2-1 and V is TRBV14; 9 bases are a match to TRBD2. With V trimmed by 6 bases and J by 4 bases, 7 bases remained unmatched. The germline gives CDR1 SGHDN, CDR2 FVKESK. The CDR3 is 15 amino acids. This chain's CDR3 is CASSPSGVVYNEQFF. CDR3 bases: TGTGCCAGCAGTCCTAGCGGGGTAGTTTACAATGAGCAGTTCTTC.

The J gene is TRBJ1-1, the V gene TRBV2, with 9 positions matching TRBD1. The CDR3 loop spans 14 amino acids. V lost 5 bases and J lost 1; bases outside the gene matches: 2. Germline V gene sequence: CDR1 SNHLY, CDR2 FYNNEI. CDR3 in DNA: TGTGCCAGCAGTTTGACAGGGGGGAACACTGAAGCTTTCTTT. It yields the protein CASSLTGGNTEAFF.

The V gene is TRBV6-5, the J gene TRBJ1-2, with 8 bases identical to TRBD1. V trimming: 5 bases; J trimming: 6 bases; junction bases outside the gene matches: 8. Germline assignment: CDR1 MNHEY and CDR2 SVGAGI. This CDR3 comprises 14 residues. The CDR3 bases are TGTGCCAGCAGTCCCTTTGACAGGGGAGATGGCTACACCTTC. Amino acids: CASSPFDRGDGYTF.

The chain couples TRBV11-2 to TRBJ2-7, with TRBD1 matching over 9 bases. The CDR3 is 14 amino acids. The V segment lost 4 bases and the J segment 3 bases; nucleotides outside the gene matches: 4. CDR1 and CDR2 (germline): SGHAT, FQNNGV. Here the CDR3 DNA reads TGTGCCAGCAGCTGGGGACAGGGTGGCTACGAGCAGTACTTC. Protein sequence: CASSWGQGGYEQYF.

The chain employs TRBV5-6 and TRBJ1-3; D is unclear. Trimming pared 4 bases from V and 2 bases from J, leaving 7 bases between. The CDR3 contains 13 residues. Germline lookup yields CDR1 SGHDT and CDR2 YYEEEE. CDR3 in amino acids: CASSHGAGNTIYF. The CDR3, as DNA: TGTGCCAGCAGCCACGGAGCTGGAAACACCATATATTTT.

The V gene is TRBV19, the J gene TRBJ1-4; 7 positions match TRBD1. The CDR3 has 15 amino acids. With 5 bases clipped from V and 0 bases from J, the junction kept 3 bases outside the gene matches. Germline V gives CDR1 LNHDA, CDR2 SQIVND (reference sequence). CDR3 in DNA: TGTGCCAGTAGTCCCGGGACAGCAACTAATGAAAAACTGTTTTTT. Its translation: CASSPGTATNEKLFF.

The genes are TRBV3-1 (or the pseudogene TRBV3-2) and TRBJ1-4; tentatively, D is TRBD1 (5 bases). With 6 bases removed from V and 4 bases from J, the gap between germline ends came to 15 bases. Germline CDR1 reads LGHDT; CDR2 reads YNNKEL (reference sequence). This CDR3 is 15 amino acids long. The CDR3 sequence: CASRRGGQGNEKLFF. The CDR3 nucleotides are TGTGCCAGCAGGCGGGGTGGTCAGGGTAATGAAAAACTGTTTTTT.

The rearrangement joins TRBV4-3 to TRBJ1-2; the match to TRBD1 covers 11 bases. In germline, CDR1 is LGHNA, CDR2 YSLEER. The CDR3 sequence is 14 residues long. With 3 bases clipped from V and 8 bases from J, the junction kept 5 bases outside the gene matches. The CDR3 protein is CASSHAGQGEGYTF. The CDR3 DNA reads TGCGCCAGCAGCCATGCGGGACAGGGGGAAGGCTACACCTTC.